The clone carrying this T cell receptor beta chain was seen at least ten times. Its antigen is unidentified. The data derive from a study of T-cell reconstitution after alpha-beta-depleted transplantation in children. Study-wide points: It was newly produced T cells that mostly accounted for T-cell counts and diversity one year after transplant. The origin of alpha-beta T cells about two months after transplant was reportedly several hundred expanded graft clones. Recipient T cells and thymic progenitors that survived gave rise to the high TCRbeta diversity observed at day 60 in some patients.

TCRbeta library construction was performed incorporating unique molecular identifiers. TCRdb reanalysed the PCR reads using MiXCR and keeps one entry per CDR3 protein. The repertoire holds over 400,000 distinct CDR3 sequences, with 43% as singletons. CDR3 length: 14 residues. Trimming pared 0 bases from V and 2 bases from J, leaving 6 bases between. Germline-derived CDR1 and CDR2 are LGHNA and YNFKEQ. The source was PBMCs, collected before TCRalphabeta/CD19-depleted stem cell transplant. The chain carries TRBV4-2 and TRBJ2-3; no clear D gene. The TCR was taken from a girl aged 2 to 9 with aplastic anemia, due to receive a stem cell transplant. DNA for the CDR3: TGTGCCAGCAGCCAAGAGTACGACACAGATACGCAGTATTTT. It codes for CASSQEYDTDTQYF.